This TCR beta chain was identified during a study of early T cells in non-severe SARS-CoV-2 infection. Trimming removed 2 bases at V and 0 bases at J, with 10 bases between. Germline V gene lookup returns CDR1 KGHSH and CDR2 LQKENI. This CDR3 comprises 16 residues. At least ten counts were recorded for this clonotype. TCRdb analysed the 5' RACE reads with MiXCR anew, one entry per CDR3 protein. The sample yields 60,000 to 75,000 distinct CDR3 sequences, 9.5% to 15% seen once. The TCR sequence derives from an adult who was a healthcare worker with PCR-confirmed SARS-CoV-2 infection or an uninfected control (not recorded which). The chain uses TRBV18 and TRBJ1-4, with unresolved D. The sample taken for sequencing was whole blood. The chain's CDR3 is CASSPNAGATNEKLFF. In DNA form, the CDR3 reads TGTGCCAGCTCACCAAACGCTGGTGCAACTAATGAAAAACTGTTTTTT.